This TCR delta chain came from a study of γδ T cells in repeated Plasmodium falciparum infection. Across the whole study: Age- and gender-matched Australian children served as comparison for malaria-exposed Malian children. Over about 600 days, donors received four mosquito-bite P. falciparum NF54 infections. Sampling occurred at baseline, pre-infection for selected infections, and 21 days post-infection.

Study-level results: In Vdelta2-negative, largely Vdelta1+, gammadelta repertoires, repeated controlled infections appeared to drive clonal selection waves.

Germline values: CDR1 GEAIGNYY, CDR2 EKD. Losses at the gene ends were 0 bases for V and 3 bases for J; bases not matched to a gene: 11. The CDR3 loop spans 21 amino acids. This clone showed up just a few times. Its antigen remains unidentified. TCRdb's entry gives the protein of a much larger clone, which mismatches this DNA's translation at residue 6, likely from a read error; the protein reported here is translated from the DNA. TCRdb reprocessed the multiplex PCR reads using CATT. The table has 75,000 to 95,000 delta-chain clones, 0.85% to 1% seen once. Bulk repertoires came from Vgamma9/Vdelta2+ or Vdelta2-negative gammadelta T cells flow-sorted from PBMC.

The receptor was isolated from a pool of human donors (malaria-infected and uninfected, not separated). The sequencing sample was made of gamma-delta T cells from blood. The rearrangement links TRDV2 to TRDJ3; 12 nucleotides line up with TRDD3. Since TCRdb gives no J gene, matching the DNA to germline was used here to assign it. CDR3 nucleotide sequence: TGTGCCTGTGACACCGAGGGACTACTGGGGGATACTGGCTGGGACACCCGACAGATGTTTTTC. Translating gives CACDTEGLLGDTGWDTRQMFF.